This T cell receptor (beta chain) stems from a study of blood T cell repertoires in COVID-19. TCRdb's copy holds only in-frame clones and misses some; the assay was immunoSEQ multiplex PCR. The data contain roughly 100,000 clones, around 87% of them singletons. This clone was detected only once. Sequenced sample: peripheral blood. This clonotype was sampled from a human donor in a cohort sampled during active COVID-19.

CDR3 DNA sequence: TGTGCCAGCAGTGGGTCATTTAGAGGTTACAATGAGCAGTTCTTC. Amino acid sequence: CASSGSFRGYNEQFF. The chain links TRBV2 to TRBJ2-1; unclear D gene. The CDR3 is 15 amino acids. Germline V gives CDR1 SNHLY, CDR2 FYNNEI. Trimming pared 4 bases from V and 4 bases from J, leaving 14 bases between.